The 18 T cell receptor beta chains reported below all come from one sample, sequenced in a study of cytomegalovirus exposure and HLA in healthy donors. Amplification used 60 Vbeta primers and 13 Jbeta primers. Sequenced by immunoSEQ multiplex PCR; TCRdb stores in-frame clones only, minus some. This sample has about 230,000 clones, with 85% found just once. Sequenced sample: PBMCs. These receptors all stem from a human donor in good health.

The rearrangement links TRBV15 to TRBJ1-6; D gene unclear. CDR1 and CDR2 from the germline V gene are LNHNV and YYDKDF (reference sequence). Between the trimmed V and J ends, which lost 4 bases and 2 bases, there was a span of 3 bases. CDR3 length: 13 amino acids. The CDR3 loop reads CATSTAYNSPLHF. DNA for the CDR3: TGTGCCACCAGCACGGCCTATAATTCACCCCTCCACTTT.

J is TRBJ1-2 and V is TRBV19, with 7 bases matching TRBD1. Germline trimming cut 5 bases from V and 1 base from J; bases unmatched to any gene: 4. The germline gives CDR1 LNHDA, CDR2 SQIVND (reference sequence). The CDR3 is 14 amino acids. This chain's CDR3 is CASSSRQGNYGYTF. Here the CDR3 DNA reads TGTGCCAGTAGTTCTCGACAGGGTAACTATGGCTACACCTTC.

The chain employs TRBV5-5 and TRBJ1-2; maybe TRBD1 (6 bases). CDR3 length: 13 amino acids. Trimming shortened V by 2 bases and J by 8 bases, and 13 bases separated the two germline ends. The V gene's germline CDR1 is SGHKS and CDR2 YYEKEE (reference sequence). CDR3 sequence reads: CASSFRGMGGYTF. DNA of the CDR3: TGTGCCAGCAGCTTTAGGGGGATGGGCGGCTACACCTTC. The full variable domain, rest sourced from reference TRBV5-5 and TRBJ1-2, is DAGVTQSPTHLIKTRGQQVTLRCSPISGHKSVSWYQQVLGQGPQFIFQYYEKEERGRGNFPDRFSARQFPNYSSELNVNALLLGDSALYLCASSFRGMGGYTFGSGTRLTVV.

The chain couples TRBV15 to TRBJ2-1, with TRBD2 matching over 10 bases. This CDR3 has 16 amino acids. Germline CDR1 is LNHNV and CDR2 is YYDKDF (reference sequence). V lost 5 bases and J lost 4; bases outside the gene matches: 8. CDR3 DNA: TGTGCCACCAGCGGAACCGGGACTAGCGTTTACAATGAGCAGTTCTTC. It translates to CATSGTGTSVYNEQFF.

J is TRBJ2-7 and V is TRBV28, with D possibly TRBD1 on 6 matching bases. The CDR3 length is 12 residues. Between the trimmed V and J ends, which lost 4 bases and 4 bases, there was a span of 8 bases. Per germline, CDR1 MDHEN and CDR2 SYDVKM. The CDR3 sequence: CASSSRGYEQYF. The CDR3 DNA reads TGTGCCAGCAGTTCTAGGGGGTACGAGCAGTACTTC.

With regard to this clone: One junction end does not reproduce the germline sequence, and a read error may be involved. V usage is TRBV19 and J usage is TRBJ1-2, with 7 bases identical to TRBD1. Germline CDR1 and CDR2: LNHDA and SQIVND (reference sequence). This CDR3 contains 15 residues. The CDR3 is CASSISGQSLDGHTF. The DNA for the CDR3 is TGTGCCAGTAGTATATCGGGACAGTCACTCGATGGCCACACCTTC.

The CDR3 protein is CASSLHRETAFRGPQYF. In DNA, the CDR3 is TGTGCCAGCAGCTTACACCGTGAGACAGCATTTAGGGGTCCGCAGTACTTC. The chain employs TRBV11-2 and TRBJ2-7, with D perhaps matching TRBD1 (5 bases). Germline V gives CDR1 SGHAT, CDR2 FQNNGV. There are 17 residues in the CDR3. V lost 2 bases, J lost 9 bases, and 26 bases lay in between.

The chain combines TRBV7-9 with TRBJ2-3, with 8 bases that match TRBD2. Germline-derived CDR1 and CDR2 are SEHNR and FQNEAQ (reference sequence). CDR3 length: 15 amino acids. Germline trimming cut 5 bases from V and 8 bases from J; bases unmatched to any gene: 12. This chain's CDR3 is CASSLDSGTSGTQYF. The CDR3 nucleotides are TGTGCCAGCAGCCTAGATAGCGGGACCTCAGGTACGCAGTATTTT.

The rearrangement uses TRBV27 and TRBJ2-3; 8 bases map to TRBD2. The germline CDR1 and CDR2 sequences are MNHEY and SMNVEV (reference sequence). J gave up 0 bases and V 7 bases, and 6 bases lay outside the gene matches. This CDR3 spans 15 amino acids. As DNA, the CDR3 is TGTGCCAGCACCCACCTAGCGGGTAGCACAGATACGCAGTATTTT. Translation: CASTHLAGSTDTQYF.

The rearrangement joins TRBV9 to TRBJ2-7; 10 nucleotides match TRBD1. V lost 7 bases and J lost 4; bases outside the gene matches: 8. Germline V lookup: CDR1 SGDLS, CDR2 YYNGEE. The CDR3 consists of 14 residues. CDR3 loop: CASSLGQGGYEQYF. In DNA form, the CDR3 reads TGTGCCAGCTCGTTAGGACAGGGGGGGTACGAGCAGTACTTC. Full variable domain (remainder filled in from reference TRBV9 and TRBJ2-7): DSGVTQTPKHLITATGQRVTLRCSPRSGDLSVYWYQQSLDQGLQFLIQYYNGEERAKGNILERFSAQQFPDLHSELNLSSLELGDSALYFCASSLGQGGYEQYFGPGTRLTVT.

The chain has TRBV4-1 and TRBJ2-7; 10 nucleotides align to TRBD1. The trim removed 4 bases at V and 3 bases at J, leaving 9 bases unmatched. CDR1 and CDR2 (germline): MGHRA, YSYEKL. The CDR3 is 16 amino acids. CDR3 amino acids: CASSLGGDRGRYEQYF. The CDR3 nucleotides read TGCGCCAGCAGCCTCGGGGGAGACAGGGGGCGCTACGAGCAGTACTTC.

The count of this clone is one. The J gene is TRBJ1-5, the V gene TRBV28; 8 bases fit TRBD1. J lost 4 bases, V lost 3 bases, and 11 bases had no gene match. The CDR3 covers 17 residues. The V gene's germline CDR1 is MDHEN and CDR2 SYDVKM. For the CDR3, the DNA is TGTGCCAGCAGTTTGTCAGGGGGCCTGAGAGGGAATCAGCCCCAGCATTTT. Translation gives CASSLSGGLRGNQPQHF.

J is TRBJ2-7 and V is TRBV5-1; D is possibly TRBD1 (5 bases). This CDR3 comprises 19 residues. The V gene lost 0 bases and the J gene lost 2 bases, with 24 bases spanning the gap. Germline CDR1 is SGHRS and CDR2 is YFSETQ. The CDR3: CASSLVSPGRATRAYEQYF. As DNA, the CDR3 is TGCGCCAGCAGCTTGGTATCGCCCGGCAGGGCCACCCGAGCCTACGAGCAGTACTTC.

The rearrangement joins TRBV30 to TRBJ2-2; 9 bases are shared with TRBD1. Germline-derived CDR1 and CDR2 are GTSNPN and SVGIG (reference sequence). Trimming cost V 0 bases and J 3 bases; bases outside gene matches: 2. CDR3 size: 15 residues. The CDR3 region has the DNA TGTGCCTGGAGTGTCCGGGACAGGGACACCGGGGAGCTGTTTTTT. Translating gives CAWSVRDRDTGELFF.

The genes are TRBV19 and TRBJ2-1, with D unresolved. This CDR3 spans 14 amino acids. V lost 6 bases and J lost 2, with 11 bases in between. The germline V gene has CDR1 LNHDA and CDR2 SQIVND (reference sequence). The CDR3 DNA follows: TGTGCCAGTAGCCCACAGAAACCCTACAATGAGCAGTTCTTC. This translates into CASSPQKPYNEQFF.

This chain connects TRBV10-3 to TRBJ2-1, with a weak D call TRBD2 (5 bases). CDR1 ENHRY and CDR2 SYGVKD come from the germline V gene. The germline V and J ends were trimmed by 4 bases and 0 bases, with 10 bases remaining between them. This CDR3 contains 15 residues. The CDR3, as DNA: TGTGCCATCAGTGGAGGGCAGAGCTCCTACAATGAGCAGTTCTTC. Translation: CAISGGQSSYNEQFF.

The gene calls are TRBV10-2 and TRBJ2-6; D call uncertain. CDR1 is WSHSY and CDR2 is SAAADI in the germline V gene. The CDR3 extends over 14 amino acids. V lost 8 bases and J 0 bases, leaving 8 bases between the germline ends. The DNA for the CDR3 is TGCGCCAGCGCCGATAGCTCTGGGGCCAACGTCCTGACTTTC. Residues: CASADSSGANVLTF.

The chain joins TRBV19 to TRBJ1-2, with D possibly matching TRBD1 (5 bases). Germline V gives CDR1 LNHDA, CDR2 SQIVND (reference sequence). This CDR3 spans 15 amino acids. The V end lost 4 bases, the J end lost 6 bases, and 18 bases lay between the germline ends. CDR3 nucleotides: TGTGCCAGTAGTACCTATGGAGCAGGGTGGGATGGCTACACCTTC. Translated: CASSTYGAGWDGYTF. The full variable domain, rest sourced from reference TRBV19 and TRBJ1-2, is DGGITQSPKYLFRKEGQNVTLSCEQNLNHDAMYWYRQDPGQGLRLIYYSQIVNDFQKGDIAEGYSVSREKKESFPLTVTSAQKNPTAFYLCASSTYGAGWDGYTFGSGTRLTVV.